Listed below are T cell receptor beta chains from one sample, sequenced in a study of T cells in Graves' hyperthyroidism and ophthalmopathy. In TCRdb, the multiplex PCR reads were re-called with MiXCR into one record per CDR3 protein. The sample has around 690,000 distinct CDR3 sequences, roughly 20% seen once. Sequencing was done on a sample of blood. The receptors come from a man aged 30 to 39 with Graves' ophthalmopathy. Both conserved end residues are part of each CDR3. The order of the fields is J gene, V gene, D gene, clone size, CDR3 protein, CDR3 DNA. A D gene is named only where the DNA matches it firmly. A row's size may be missing; if present it is once, few, many or a size class.

TRBJ2-1 TRBV20-1 TRBD2 few CSARSGTSGRGAIWGEQFF TGCAGTGCTAGATCCGGGACTAGCGGGAGGGGGGCTATTTGGGGCGAGCAGTTCTTC
TRBJ1-2 TRBV20-1 - - CSARQNTNYGYTF TGCAGTGCTAGACAGAATACTAACTATGGCTACACCTTC
TRBJ2-1 TRBV7-8 - few CASSPLRGVYNEQFF TGTGCCAGCAGCCCGCTGAGGGGGGTTTACAATGAGCAGTTCTTC
TRBJ2-1 TRBV12-3/TRBV12-4 TRBD2 - CASSFTPGLVPNEQFF TGTGCCAGCAGTTTCACCCCGGGACTAGTACCCAATGAGCAGTTCTTC
TRBJ2-2 TRBV6-1 - - CASNQGEGSLFF TGTGCCAGCAACCAGGGAGAGGGTTCGCTGTTTTTT
TRBJ2-7 TRBV2 - many CASRDESYEQYF TGTGCCAGCCGCGACGAGTCCTACGAGCAGTACTTC
TRBJ2-7 TRBV12-3/TRBV12-4 - once CASKSYSDSYEQYF TGTGCCAGCAAATCCTACAGTGACTCCTACGAGCAGTACTTC
TRBJ1-1 TRBV19 - - CASSMPAAVGGAFF TGTGCCAGTAGTATGCCGGCAGCCGTGGGGGGTGCTTTCTTT
TRBJ2-7 TRBV28 - - CASSEQVSSYEQYF TGTGCCAGCAGTGAACAGGTATCCTCCTACGAGCAGTACTTC
TRBJ2-2 TRBV30 - many CAWSVGAYTGELFF TGTGCCTGGAGTGTGGGGGCTTACACCGGGGAGCTGTTTTTT
TRBJ2-1 TRBV19 TRBD2 - CASSIDFRRQTTSGSYNEQFF TGTGCCAGTAGTATAGATTTTCGGCGACAGACTACTAGCGGGTCATACAATGAGCAGTTCTTC
TRBJ2-1 TRBV7-8 - many CASTLSGISYNEQFF TGTGCCAGCACCCTTTCCGGGATCTCCTACAATGAGCAGTTCTTC
TRBJ2-1 TRBV20-1 - - CSALAAEQFF TGCAGTGCTTTAGCGGCTGAGCAGTTCTTC
TRBJ1-2 TRBV12-3/TRBV12-4 TRBD1 few CASSPGQGEFGYTF TGTGCCAGCAGCCCGGGACAGGGGGAATTTGGCTACACCTTC
TRBJ2-1 TRBV30 TRBD2 few CAWSVKIAGANEQFF TGTGCCTGGAGTGTAAAGATAGCGGGGGCCAATGAGCAGTTCTTC
TRBJ2-2 TRBV5-6 - - CASSHHIPNTGELFF TGTGCCAGCAGCCATCACATTCCGAACACCGGGGAGCTGTTTTTT
TRBJ2-1 TRBV7-2 - few CASSLDRRISYNEQFF TGTGCCAGCAGCTTAGATCGGAGAATCTCCTACAATGAGCAGTTCTTC
TRBJ1-5 TRBV6-2/TRBV6-3 TRBD1 many CASSYSGQGHQPQHF TGTGCCAGCAGTTACTCCGGACAGGGCCATCAGCCCCAGCATTTT
TRBJ2-7 TRBV30 - - CAWSFGRINSYEQYF TGTGCCTGGAGCTTCGGGAGAATTAACTCCTACGAGCAGTACTTC
TRBJ2-7 TRBV5-4 TRBD1 - CASSNRGQGDEQYF TGTGCCAGCAGTAACAGGGGGCAAGGTGACGAGCAGTACTTC